This T cell receptor beta chain was captured by sequencing in a study of cytomegalovirus exposure and HLA in healthy donors. Overall study context: The approximately 680 first-cohort repertoires and the 130 or so validation repertoires shared the same platform, a later analysis reported. Study-level findings and limits: Both high specificity and high sensitivity reportedly marked the classifier's diagnosis of cytomegalovirus status.

This clone appeared once. Its antigen is still unknown. Assay used: immunoSEQ multiplex PCR; TCRdb lists only in-frame clones, some missing. The sample yields under 85,000 clones, roughly 92% seen once. Separation from the roughly 600-subject first cohort characterized the roughly 110-subject validation cohort, to which the donors belonged. Source material: PBMCs. This clonotype was sampled from a man aged 18 to 30 in good health and CMV-seropositive.

CDR3 in amino acids: CASSIVGTGPNQPQHF. CDR3 sequence (DNA): TGTGCCAGTAGTATAGTTGGGACAGGGCCGAATCAGCCCCAGCATTTT. The chain is built from TRBV19 and TRBJ1-5; 9 bases fit TRBD1. This CDR3 contains 16 residues. The ends lost 1 base at V and 4 bases at J; junction bases unmatched: 5. Germline values: CDR1 LNHDA, CDR2 SQIVND (reference sequence).